The 4 T cell receptor beta chains reported below all come from one sample, sequenced in a study of T cell repertoires in cytomegalovirus infection. TCRdb redid the calling of the reads with MiXCR, one entry per CDR3 protein. This table has 200,000 to 300,000 distinct CDR3 sequences, about 7% appearing once. Material for sequencing was PBMCs. These receptors were taken from a human donor in good health (CMV status not recorded). Some clones in this sample may be carry-over from other donors' samples.

A remark on this clonotype: Sequence at one end of the junction differs from germline and may be a read error. V usage is TRBV7-2 and J usage is TRBJ2-5; D uncertain. The germline V gene has CDR1 SGHTA and CDR2 FQGNSA. This CDR3 has 14 residues. Here the CDR3 DNA reads TGCGCCAGCAGACTGAGCAGGACCGAAGAGACCCAGTACTTC. Its protein is CASRLSRTEETQYF.

Ten or more counts support this clonotype. This chain connects TRBV2 to TRBJ2-7; D may be TRBD1 (5 bases). The CDR3 runs 13 residues. V lost 6 bases and J lost 2, with 11 bases in between. CDR1 is SNHLY and CDR2 is FYNNEI in the germline V gene. The CDR3 spells CASRPGNPYEQYF. The CDR3 coding sequence is TGTGCCAGCAGGCCAGGGAATCCCTACGAGCAGTACTTC.

This clonotype was recorded at least ten times. The V and J genes are TRBV20-1 and TRBJ1-2; no clear D gene. Germline V gene data show CDR1 as DFQATT and CDR2 as SNEGSKA (reference sequence). Trimming stripped 5 bases from V and 3 bases from J, with 19 bases between. This CDR3 contains 15 residues. The CDR3, as DNA: TGCAGTGCTGCTCCCCCCATAGGGCGGGACTATGGCTACACCTTC. It codes for CSAAPPIGRDYGYTF.

This clonotype has ten or more counts. J is TRBJ1-1 and V is TRBV7-2; D perhaps matches TRBD1 (6 bases). The V end was cut by 0 bases, the J end by 7 bases, with 12 bases between. CDR1 SGHTA and CDR2 FQGNSA come from the germline V gene. The CDR3 sequence is 14 residues long. The CDR3 spells CASSLAPGTSEAFF. DNA for the CDR3: TGTGCCAGCAGCTTAGCCCCCGGGACAAGTGAAGCTTTCTTT.